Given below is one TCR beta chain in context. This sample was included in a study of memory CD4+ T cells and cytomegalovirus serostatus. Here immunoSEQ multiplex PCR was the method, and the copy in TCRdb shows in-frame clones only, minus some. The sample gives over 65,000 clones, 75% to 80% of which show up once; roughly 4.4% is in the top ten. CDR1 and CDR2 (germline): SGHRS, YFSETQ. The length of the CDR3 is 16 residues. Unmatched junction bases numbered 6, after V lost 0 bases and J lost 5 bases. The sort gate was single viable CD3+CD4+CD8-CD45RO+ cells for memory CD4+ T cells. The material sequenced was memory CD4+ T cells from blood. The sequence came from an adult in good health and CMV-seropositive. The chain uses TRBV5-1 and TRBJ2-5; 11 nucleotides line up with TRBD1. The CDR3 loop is CASSLARTGGAETQYF. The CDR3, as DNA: TGCGCCAGCAGCTTGGCCCGGACAGGGGGCGCCGAGACCCAGTACTTC.